This T cell receptor beta chain comes out of a study of graft-versus-host responses after intestinal transplantation. Note on this clone: Its antigen is currently unknown.

Losses at the gene ends were 4 bases for V and 2 bases for J; bases not matched to a gene: 5. The V gene's germline CDR1 is LGHNA and CDR2 YNFKEQ. This CDR3 has 15 amino acids. Sequencing was performed with immunoSEQ multiplex PCR; in TCRdb, only in-frame clones are kept and a portion is missing. In the table there are some 110,000 clones, roughly nine tenths of which are singletons. The material sequenced was unstimulated CD4+ T cells sorted from spleen or lymph node cells, taken before transplant. J is TRBJ2-3 and V is TRBV4-2; 8 bases align to TRBD2. The clonotype comes from a human donor who was the organ donor for an intestinal transplant. CDR3 region: CASSPGLGATDTQYF. Written as DNA, the CDR3 is TGTGCCAGCAGCCCGGGACTAGGGGCCACAGATACGCAGTATTTT.